This T cell receptor beta chain was found in a study of cytomegalovirus exposure and HLA in healthy donors. Vbeta (60) and Jbeta (13) primers were used in the PCR. The data were produced by immunoSEQ multiplex PCR, yet TCRdb's version contains in-frame clones alone and is incomplete. The table has roughly 140,000 clones, about four fifths seen once; the top ten hold roughly 3.4%. Regarding the study as a whole: Presence/absence analyses assumed roughly uniform sequencing depth across donors, which may not hold. CMV antigen specificity of three CMV-associated chains was confirmed in vitro.

Regarding this clone: Its specificity is unknown.

The sequence derives from a human donor in good health. The sample consisted of PBMCs.

CDR3 sequence reads: CASSLLPTGRGSNTF. CDR3 sequence (DNA): TGTGCCAGCAGCTTGCTTCCGACAGGTCGAGGTAGTAACACCTTC. This chain joins TRBV5-6 and TRBJ1-2; a possible D gene is TRBD1 (6 bases). V gave up 1 base and J gave up 12 bases, with 22 bases separating them. CDR1 SGHDT and CDR2 YYEEEE come from the germline V gene. The CDR3 covers 15 residues.